These T cell receptor beta chains were read from a single sample in a study of CD8+CD57+ T cells in acquired aplastic anemia. TCRdb reanalysed the reads using MiXCR and keeps one entry per CDR3 protein. This table holds approximately 190,000 distinct CDR3 sequences, 48% found once. The sequenced material came from sorted CD4+, CD8+, or CD8+CD57+ T cells (not recorded which) from PBMCs. These receptors all come from a human donor with aplastic anemia. The CDR3 runs from the conserved cysteine through the conserved F or W. The D gene is left open where the match is weak. The size of a clone is reported for some rows only, either as once, few or many, or as a class for expanded clones.

d_call: NA; clone_size: NA; cdr3_length: 14; j_call: TRBJ2-3; v_call: TRBV20-1; cdr3_aa: CSARDREGPDTQYF; cdr3_nt: TGCAGTGCTAGAGATCGAGAAGGACCAGATACGCAGTATTTT
d_call: NA; clone_size: NA; cdr3_length: 12; j_call: TRBJ2-7; v_call: TRBV14; cdr3_aa: CASSQSGPEQYF; cdr3_nt: TGTGCCAGCAGCCAATCGGGGCCCGAGCAGTACTTC
d_call: NA; clone_size: many; cdr3_length: 14; j_call: TRBJ1-1; v_call: TRBV10-3; cdr3_aa: CAISPTGLNTEAFF; cdr3_nt: TGTGCCATCAGTCCGACAGGACTGAACACTGAAGCTTTCTTT
d_call: NA; clone_size: NA; cdr3_length: 14; j_call: TRBJ2-7; v_call: TRBV2; cdr3_aa: CARPPGGVLGRQYF; cdr3_nt: TGTGCTCGCCCTCCAGGCGGGGTCTTAGGGCGGCAGTACTTC
d_call: NA; clone_size: NA; cdr3_length: 14; j_call: TRBJ2-7; v_call: TRBV10-3; cdr3_aa: CAIRPGPVSYEQYF; cdr3_nt: TGTGCCATCAGGCCTGGACCGGTCTCCTACGAGCAGTACTTC
d_call: NA; clone_size: NA; cdr3_length: 14; j_call: TRBJ2-1; v_call: TRBV18; cdr3_aa: CASSPNISYNEQFF; cdr3_nt: TGTGCCAGCTCACCAAATATATCCTACAATGAGCAGTTCTTC
d_call: TRBD1; clone_size: NA; cdr3_length: 16; j_call: TRBJ1-4; v_call: TRBV20-1; cdr3_aa: CSARNPDRAGNEKLFF; cdr3_nt: TGCAGTGCTAGAAACCCGGACAGGGCGGGAAATGAAAAACTGTTTTTT
d_call: NA; clone_size: NA; cdr3_length: 13; j_call: TRBJ2-5; v_call: TRBV18; cdr3_aa: CASSPPSEETQYF; cdr3_nt: TGTGCCAGCTCACCACCCTCTGAAGAGACCCAGTACTTC
d_call: NA; clone_size: NA; cdr3_length: 13; j_call: TRBJ2-7; v_call: TRBV4-3; cdr3_aa: CASSPADGYEQYF; cdr3_nt: TGCGCCAGCAGTCCAGCAGACGGTTACGAGCAGTACTTC
d_call: NA; clone_size: many; cdr3_length: 15; j_call: TRBJ2-7; v_call: TRBV11-1; cdr3_aa: CASSFRTAGGYEQYF; cdr3_nt: TGTGCCAGCAGCTTCAGGACCGCCGGAGGGTACGAGCAGTACTTC
d_call: NA; clone_size: NA; cdr3_length: 14; j_call: TRBJ2-7; v_call: TRBV11-3; cdr3_aa: CASSLAGQEGWVYF; cdr3_nt: TGTGCCAGCAGCCTGGCGGGGCAGGAGGGTTGGGTGTACTTC
d_call: NA; clone_size: many; cdr3_length: 14; j_call: TRBJ2-7; v_call: TRBV19; cdr3_aa: CASSIRRDSYEQYF; cdr3_nt: TGTGCCAGTAGTATAAGAAGGGACTCCTACGAGCAGTACTTC
d_call: NA; clone_size: NA; cdr3_length: 14; j_call: TRBJ2-7; v_call: TRBV11-2; cdr3_aa: CASSLEAVAYEQYF; cdr3_nt: TGTGCCAGCAGCTTAGAGGCGGTAGCCTACGAGCAGTACTTC
d_call: NA; clone_size: NA; cdr3_length: 12; j_call: TRBJ2-7; v_call: TRBV2; cdr3_aa: CASSEARSEQYF; cdr3_nt: TGTGCCAGCAGTGAAGCGCGCAGCGAGCAGTACTTC
d_call: NA; clone_size: NA; cdr3_length: 14; j_call: TRBJ1-2; v_call: TRBV2; cdr3_aa: CASSAGGVVDGYTF; cdr3_nt: TGTGCCAGCAGTGCAGGAGGGGTCGTGGATGGCTACACCTTC
d_call: NA; clone_size: many; cdr3_length: 14; j_call: TRBJ1-2; v_call: TRBV6-1; cdr3_aa: CASSPTGPRGGYTF; cdr3_nt: TGTGCCAGCAGTCCAACCGGGCCTAGAGGAGGCTACACCTTC
d_call: TRBD1; clone_size: NA; cdr3_length: 14; j_call: TRBJ1-2; v_call: TRBV30; cdr3_aa: CASKADRKHYGYTF; cdr3_nt: TGTGCCTCTAAGGCGGACAGGAAGCACTATGGCTACACCTTC
d_call: TRBD2; clone_size: NA; cdr3_length: 14; j_call: TRBJ2-3; v_call: TRBV24-1; cdr3_aa: CAAGLAGAGDTQYF; cdr3_nt: TGTGCCGCCGGACTAGCGGGAGCTGGAGATACGCAGTATTTT
d_call: TRBD2; clone_size: NA; cdr3_length: 15; j_call: TRBJ2-3; v_call: TRBV12-3/TRBV12-4; cdr3_aa: CASSYSGKSTDTQYF; cdr3_nt: TGTGCCAGCAGCTATAGCGGGAAAAGCACAGATACGCAGTATTTT
d_call: NA; clone_size: NA; cdr3_length: 8; j_call: TRBJ2-1; v_call: TRBV20-1; cdr3_aa: CSDNEQFF; cdr3_nt: TGCAGTGACAATGAGCAGTTCTTC
d_call: NA; clone_size: many; cdr3_length: 12; j_call: TRBJ1-5; v_call: TRBV20-1; cdr3_aa: CSAQSPNQPQHF; cdr3_nt: TGCAGTGCTCAGAGTCCGAATCAGCCCCAGCATTTT
d_call: TRBD1; clone_size: NA; cdr3_length: 15; j_call: TRBJ1-2; v_call: TRBV4-3; cdr3_aa: CASSQGEGDSGGYTF; cdr3_nt: TGCGCCAGCAGCCAAGGGGAGGGGGACAGCGGTGGCTACACCTTC
d_call: NA; clone_size: NA; cdr3_length: 15; j_call: TRBJ2-3; v_call: TRBV11-2; cdr3_aa: CASSPTTSHTDTQYF; cdr3_nt: TGTGCCAGCAGCCCGACTACTTCTCACACAGATACGCAGTATTTT
d_call: NA; clone_size: few; cdr3_length: 11; j_call: TRBJ2-7; v_call: TRBV10-3; cdr3_aa: CAISGSYEQYF; cdr3_nt: TGTGCCATCAGTGGGAGCTACGAGCAGTACTTC
d_call: NA; clone_size: NA; cdr3_length: 15; j_call: TRBJ2-7; v_call: TRBV19; cdr3_aa: CASSIEASVSYEQYF; cdr3_nt: TGTGCCAGTAGTATAGAGGCTAGCGTATCCTACGAGCAGTACTTC
d_call: NA; clone_size: many; cdr3_length: 14; j_call: TRBJ2-1; v_call: TRBV19; cdr3_aa: CASSKGGAYNEQFF; cdr3_nt: TGTGCCAGTAGTAAGGGCGGGGCCTACAATGAGCAGTTCTTC
d_call: NA; clone_size: NA; cdr3_length: 15; j_call: TRBJ2-3; v_call: TRBV25-1; cdr3_aa: CASSDPGRSTDTQYF; cdr3_nt: TGTGCCAGCAGCGACCCCGGTCGAAGCACAGATACGCAGTATTTT